This passage covers 17 T cell receptor beta chains from one sample sequenced in a study of blood T cells in healthy people across ages (dated by TCRdb to the mid-2010s). Library prep was done by 5' RACE. TCRdb names Illumina HiSeq 2500 as the instrument used. A second PCR of roughly 7 to 12 cycles was performed with a sample-barcoded 5' primer and a J-beta primer mix. In TCRdb, the public reads were trimmed at Q25 with fastp and aligned with MiXCR, with productive beta chains retained. When rows share a CDR3 protein, they turn into one entry using the most common DNA and genes. Across this sample there are more than 600,000 distinct CDR3 sequences, with roughly 25% seen only once. The ten largest clones capture more than 7.5% of the sample. This sample was shared with a second study, whose subject was T cells of mothers and their children.

The specimen was blood. All receptors derive from a boy younger than 18 in good health.

CDR3: CAISGNLSSYNEQFF. For the CDR3, the DNA is TGTGCCATCAGTGGAAACCTGTCCTCCTACAATGAGCAGTTCTTC. The gene calls are TRBV10-3 and TRBJ2-1; D call uncertain. V lost 4 bases, J lost 0 bases, and 10 bases lay in between. The CDR3 consists of 15 residues. Germline assignment: CDR1 ENHRY and CDR2 SYGVKD.

This clonotype has only a few counts. The gene calls are TRBV6-5 and TRBJ2-1; 11 bases match TRBD2. Germline values: CDR1 MNHEY, CDR2 SVGAGI. V dropped 2 bases and J dropped 7; count of bases not matched to a gene: 10. The CDR3 is 17 residues long. The CDR3 DNA is TGTGCCAGCAGTTACCCTAAGCTAGCGGGAGGTGGTAATGAGCAGTTCTTC. This encodes CASSYPKLAGGGNEQFF.

The CDR3 region is CASSAGQGAMNTEAFF. CDR3 DNA: TGTGCCAGCAGCGCGGGACAGGGCGCTATGAACACTGAAGCTTTCTTT. The chain combines TRBV7-9 with TRBJ1-1; 9 positions match TRBD1. Trimming took 5 bases from V and 0 from J; bases not matched to a gene: 7. The germline V gene encodes CDR1 SEHNR and CDR2 FQNEAQ (reference sequence). There are 16 residues in the CDR3.

The chain recombines TRBV29-1 with TRBJ2-7; TRBD2 might be the D (5 bases). With 5 bases removed from V and 6 bases from J, the gap between germline ends came to 17 bases. CDR1 is SQVTM and CDR2 is ANQGSEA in the germline V gene. This CDR3 region has 13 residues. In DNA, the CDR3 is TGCAGCGTTCTGGTAGGAGCGGAGAGCGAGCAGTACTTC. This sequence encodes CSVLVGAESEQYF.

This clonotype turned up a few times. At one end, the junction sequence differs from germline, possibly due to a read error. This chain connects TRBV2 to TRBJ2-5, with 8 bases that match TRBD2. The CDR3 covers 15 residues. Germline CDR1 is SNHLY and CDR2 is FYNNEI. The CDR3 is CASSLAGNSQEAQYF. For the CDR3, the DNA is TGTGCCAGCAGTTTAGCGGGGAATTCACAAGAGGCCCAGTACTTC.

The table lists this clonotype with a few counts. The gene calls are TRBV10-3 and TRBJ1-4, with TRBD1 as a possible D gene (6 bases). V lost 6 bases, J lost 4 bases, and 9 bases lay in between. The CDR3 has 13 residues. CDR1 and CDR2 from the germline V gene are ENHRY and SYGVKD. The CDR3 is CAIRDSFNEKLFF. DNA of the CDR3: TGTGCCATCAGGGACAGTTTTAATGAAAAACTGTTTTTT.

This clonotype was found a few times. This chain connects TRBV2 to TRBJ2-7; no clear D gene. This CDR3 contains 13 residues. Germline lookup yields CDR1 SNHLY and CDR2 FYNNEI. Trimming shortened V by 1 base and J by 3 bases, and 7 bases separated the two germline ends. In DNA, the CDR3 is TGTGCCAGCAGTGAAGGGTGGAACTACGAGCAGTACTTC. Encoded protein: CASSEGWNYEQYF. Together with reference TRBV2 and TRBJ2-7, the CDR3 gives the full variable domain: EPEVTQTPSHQVTQMGQEVILRCVPISNHLYFYWYRQILGQKVEFLVSFYNNEISEKSEIFDDQFSVERPDGSNFTLKIRSTKLEDSAMYFCASSEGWNYEQYFGPGTRLTVT.

The rearrangement links TRBV25-1 to TRBJ2-5; the D is unclear. The J call may be in error: the DNA end matches TRBJ2-7 better. The CDR3 is made up of 13 amino acids. The germline V gene encodes CDR1 MGHDK and CDR2 SYGVNS. Here the CDR3 DNA reads TGTGCCAGCAGTGAAGACTTTTCCTACGAGCAGTACTTC. The encoded protein is CASSEDFSYEQYF.

V is TRBV12-3 or TRBV12-4 and J is TRBJ2-1, with D possibly matching TRBD1 (6 bases). With 1 base removed from V and 6 bases from J, the gap between germline ends came to 10 bases. The CDR3 has 14 residues. The CDR3 loop reads CASSLGSDSNEQFF. In DNA form, the CDR3 reads TGTGCCAGCAGTTTAGGCTCGGACAGCAATGAGCAGTTCTTC.

The chain is built from TRBV12-3 or TRBV12-4 and TRBJ1-4, with D hard to call. There are 11 residues in the CDR3. Trimming shortened V by 9 bases and J by 8 bases, and 10 bases separated the two germline ends. In DNA form, the CDR3 reads TGTGCCAGTGGGGTGGGAGAAAAACTGTTTTTT. It specifies CASGVGEKLFF.

This chain connects TRBV25-1 to TRBJ2-7, with 12 bases that match TRBD1. The germline V gene encodes CDR1 MGHDK and CDR2 SYGVNS. This CDR3 spans 17 amino acids. After removal of 2 bases from V and 0 bases from J, the junction contained 5 bases not matched to a gene. Written as DNA, the CDR3 is TGTGCCAGCAGTGAAGGGACAGGGGGCTACCTCTCCTACGAGCAGTACTTC. Translating gives CASSEGTGGYLSYEQYF.

This clonotype was seen more than once but under ten times. The gene calls are TRBV25-1 and TRBJ2-7, with 7 bases matching TRBD1. Germline trimming cut 4 bases from V and 4 bases from J; bases unmatched to any gene: 10. The germline V gene has CDR1 MGHDK and CDR2 SYGVNS. CDR3 length: 15 residues. The CDR3 is CASSARGGNGYEQYF. As DNA, the CDR3 is TGTGCCAGCAGTGCTCGAGGGGGCAATGGGTACGAGCAGTACTTC.

The chain is built from TRBV7-2 and TRBJ1-4; maybe TRBD1 (6 bases). Trimming removed 1 base from V and 8 bases from J, with 11 bases in between. CDR1 SGHTA and CDR2 FQGNSA come from the germline V gene. CDR3 length equals 14 residues. The CDR3 spells CASSLGLRGEKLFF. The CDR3 DNA sequence: TGTGCCAGCAGCTTAGGTCTCAGGGGAGAAAAACTGTTTTTT.

This chain uses TRBV5-1 with TRBJ2-3, with 9 bases lining up with TRBD1. With 2 bases clipped from V and 2 bases from J, the junction kept 6 bases outside the gene matches. Per germline, CDR1 SGHRS and CDR2 YFSETQ. CDR3 length equals 16 residues. CDR3 nucleotide sequence: TGCGCCAGCAGCTTCTCCGGGACAGGGTTCACAGATACGCAGTATTTT. Translation: CASSFSGTGFTDTQYF.

J is TRBJ2-5 and V is TRBV20-1; TRBD1 agrees at 7 bases. Trimming at V came to 2 bases and at J to 4 bases, leaving 4 bases not matched to a gene. The CDR3 contains 13 residues. Germline V gives CDR1 DFQATT, CDR2 SNEGSKA (reference sequence). The CDR3 spells CSARPYRGETQYF. The CDR3 DNA sequence: TGCAGTGCTAGACCCTACAGGGGAGAGACCCAGTACTTC.

This clonotype was picked up many times. This sequence joins TRBV9 and TRBJ1-2, with a tentative D call TRBD1 (5 bases). Germline V gene data show CDR1 as SGDLS and CDR2 as YYNGEE. Trimming took 4 bases from V and 6 from J, leaving 13 bases between them. The CDR3 is 13 amino acids. This CDR3 is CASSPREGNGYTF. The DNA of the CDR3 is TGTGCCAGCAGCCCCCGGGAGGGGAATGGCTACACCTTC.

This clonotype has just a few counts. The rearrangement links TRBV7-6 to TRBJ2-7, with a weak D call TRBD1 (5 bases). Between the trimmed V and J ends, which lost 6 bases and 4 bases, there was a span of 16 bases. The CDR3 contains 14 residues. Germline CDR1 is SGHVS and CDR2 is FNYEAQ. The CDR3 protein is CASSPRLGAYEQYF. DNA of the CDR3: TGTGCCAGCAGTCCCAGGCTTGGGGCGTACGAGCAGTACTTC.